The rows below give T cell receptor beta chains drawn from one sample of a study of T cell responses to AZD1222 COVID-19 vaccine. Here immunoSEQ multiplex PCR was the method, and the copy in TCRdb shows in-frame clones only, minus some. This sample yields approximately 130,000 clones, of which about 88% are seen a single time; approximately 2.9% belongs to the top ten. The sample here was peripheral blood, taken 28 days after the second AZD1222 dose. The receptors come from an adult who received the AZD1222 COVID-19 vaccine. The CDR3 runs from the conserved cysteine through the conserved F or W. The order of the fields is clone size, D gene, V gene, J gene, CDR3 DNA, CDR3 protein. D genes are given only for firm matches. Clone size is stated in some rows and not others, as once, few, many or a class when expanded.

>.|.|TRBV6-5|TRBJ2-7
TGTGCCAGCAGGAGGTCCCAACAGTTCTCCTACGAGCAGTACTTC
CASRRSQQFSYEQYF
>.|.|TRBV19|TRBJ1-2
TGTGCCAGTAGCACCGGGCTAATAAGTGGCTACACCTTC
CASSTGLISGYTF
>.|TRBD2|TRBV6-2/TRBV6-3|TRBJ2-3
TGTGCCAGCAGTTTAGCGGGGGCCGTTCTGAGCACAGATACGCAGTATTTT
CASSLAGAVLSTDTQYF
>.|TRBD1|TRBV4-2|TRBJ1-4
TGTGCCAGCAGACCTCCGGTGACTGGGACAGGGGTAGAAAAACTGTTTTTT
CASRPPVTGTGVEKLFF
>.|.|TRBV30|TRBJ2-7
TGTGCCTGGAGTGGGAGGGGGCCCTACTACGAGCAGTACTTC
CAWSGRGPYYEQYF
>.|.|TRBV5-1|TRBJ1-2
TGCGCCAGCAGCTTGGCCGGGGACACCCTGAACTATGGCTACACCTTC
CASSLAGDTLNYGYTF
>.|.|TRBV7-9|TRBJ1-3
TGTGCCAGCAGCTTAGTTACAGGGTCTGGAAACACCATATATTTT
CASSLVTGSGNTIYF
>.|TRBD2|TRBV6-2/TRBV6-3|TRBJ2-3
TGTGCCAGCAGTTTCCTCCAAGAAGGACTAGCGGGGGAGAGCACAGATACGCAGTATTTT
CASSFLQEGLAGESTDTQYF
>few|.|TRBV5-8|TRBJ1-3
TGTGCCAGCAGCTGGACGTCAGGGCTTTCCTCTGGAAACACCATATATTTT
CASSWTSGLSSGNTIYF
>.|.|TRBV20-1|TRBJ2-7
TGCAGTGCTAGTCGGGGGATCGAGCAGTACTTC
CSASRGIEQYF
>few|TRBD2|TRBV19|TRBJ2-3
TGTGCCAGTAGTATCGGGTTAGCGGGGGGGCTCGGCACAGATACGCAGTATTTT
CASSIGLAGGLGTDTQYF
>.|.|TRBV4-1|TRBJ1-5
TGCGCCAGCAGCCCTATCCGTGTCGGGGCTTATAGCAATCAGCCCCAGCATTTT
CASSPIRVGAYSNQPQHF
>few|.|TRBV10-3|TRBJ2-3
TGTGCCATCAGTGACGCAGATACGCAGTATTTT
CAISDADTQYF
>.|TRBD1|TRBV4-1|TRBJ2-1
TGCGCCAGCAGCTCACTTCCAGGGGGCGCCTACAATGAGCAGTTCTTC
CASSSLPGGAYNEQFF
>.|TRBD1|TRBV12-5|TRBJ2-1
TGTGCTAGTGGTTCGGGACAGGCCTACAATGAGCAGTTCTTC
CASGSGQAYNEQFF
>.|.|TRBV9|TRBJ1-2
TGTGCCAGCAGCGATCGGGGGGCTGGGTATGGCTACACCTTC
CASSDRGAGYGYTF
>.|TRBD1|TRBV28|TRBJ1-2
TGTGCCAGCAAACCGGGACAGGGGGCGCGTGGCTACACCTTC
CASKPGQGARGYTF
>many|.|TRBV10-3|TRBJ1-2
TGTGCCATCAGTGAGTCAGGATCTAACTATGGCTACACCTTC
CAISESGSNYGYTF
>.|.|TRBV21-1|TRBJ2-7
TGTGCCAGCAGCAAAGAGGAGTCACCCTACGAGCAGTACTTC
CASSKEESPYEQYF
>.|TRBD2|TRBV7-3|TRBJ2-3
TGTGCCAGCAGCTTGACTAGCGGGGCCCCCACAGATACGCAGTATTTT
CASSLTSGAPTDTQYF
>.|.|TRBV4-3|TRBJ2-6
TGCGCCAGCAGCCAAGAGTTCAGGGCTGGGGCCAACGTCCTGACTTTC
CASSQEFRAGANVLTF
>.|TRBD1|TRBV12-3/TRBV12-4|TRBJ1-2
TGTGCCAGCACCTTGACAGGGACCTATGGCTACACCTTC
CASTLTGTYGYTF
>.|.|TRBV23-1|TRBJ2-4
TGCGCCACCAAGAAACACAGGGCCAAAAACATTCAGTACTTC
CATKKHRAKNIQYF
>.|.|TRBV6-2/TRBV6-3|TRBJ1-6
TGTGCCAGCAGTCGGGGGAATTCACCCCTCCACTTT
CASSRGNSPLHF
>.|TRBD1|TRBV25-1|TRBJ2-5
TGTGCCAGCAGTCTAGAAGGACAGGTCTCCCAAGAGACCCAGTACTTC
CASSLEGQVSQETQYF
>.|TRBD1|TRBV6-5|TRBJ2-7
TGTGCCAGCAGAAAAGGGGGCGGCTACGAGCAGTACTTC
CASRKGGGYEQYF
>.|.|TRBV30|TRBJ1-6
TGTGCCTGGAGTGTAAAAGCCCCGGGACCGCCAACCCTCCACTTT
CAWSVKAPGPPTLHF
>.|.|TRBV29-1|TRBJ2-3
TGCAGCGTTCGGGACTCTAGCACAGATACGCAGTATTTT
CSVRDSSTDTQYF
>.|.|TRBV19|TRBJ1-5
TGTGCCAGTAGTATAAACGCAGAGGGAGAACAGCCCCAGCATTTT
CASSINAEGEQPQHF
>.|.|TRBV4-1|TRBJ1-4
TGCGCCAGCAGCCAAGATGGGGGCCTGCGGGAAAAACTGTTTTTT
CASSQDGGLREKLFF
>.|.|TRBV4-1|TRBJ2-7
TGCGCCAGCAGCCAAGCTCCAGTATACTACGAGCAGTACTTC
CASSQAPVYYEQYF
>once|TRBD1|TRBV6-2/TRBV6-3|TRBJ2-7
TGTGCCAGCAGTTCGACAGGGGTGTCCCCCTACGAGCAGTACTTC
CASSSTGVSPYEQYF
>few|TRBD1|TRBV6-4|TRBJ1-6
TGTGCCAGCAGTGACGGAACAGGGGGGGGTTCACCCCTCCACTTT
CASSDGTGGGSPLHF
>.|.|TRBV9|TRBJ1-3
TGTGCCAGCAGCGTAGGAGGGATTAGGTCTGGAAACACCATATATTTT
CASSVGGIRSGNTIYF
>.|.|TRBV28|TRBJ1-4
TGTGCCAGCAGCCCGGCTGAAAAACTGTTTTTT
CASSPAEKLFF
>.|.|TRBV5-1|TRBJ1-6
TGCGCCAGCTCTCCCGGGACACCCGATAATTCACCCCTCCACTTT
CASSPGTPDNSPLHF
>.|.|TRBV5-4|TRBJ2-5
TGTGCCAGCAGCTTGGCCGGTGCTAAGGGAAGGGAGACCCAGTACTTC
CASSLAGAKGRETQYF
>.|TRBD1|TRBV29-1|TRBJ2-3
TGCAGCGGACAGGGACAGAGCACAGATACGCAGTATTTT
CSGQGQSTDTQYF
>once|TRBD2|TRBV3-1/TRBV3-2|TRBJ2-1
TGTGCCAGCAGCACCGGACTAGCGGGGGGGGTCCTTAAAGACAATGAGCAGTTCTTC
CASSTGLAGGVLKDNEQFF
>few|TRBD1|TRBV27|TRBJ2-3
TGTGCCACCCTGGACAGGGTGGGTGATACGCAGTATTTT
CATLDRVGDTQYF
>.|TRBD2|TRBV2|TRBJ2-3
TGTGCCAGCAGTGAATCCAGCGGGGGGCAGCAGTATTTT
CASSESSGGQQYF
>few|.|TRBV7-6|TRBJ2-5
TGTGCCAGCAGCTTAGGAGGGGGGGAATATGAGACCCAGTACTTC
CASSLGGGEYETQYF
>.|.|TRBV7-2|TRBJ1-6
TGTGCCAGCACCCCCGGGACAAAGAATTCACCCCTCCACTTT
CASTPGTKNSPLHF
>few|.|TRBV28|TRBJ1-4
TGTGCCAGCAGTCTGGGCGTAGGGCCCTCAAATGAAAAACTGTTTTTT
CASSLGVGPSNEKLFF
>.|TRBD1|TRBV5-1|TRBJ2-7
TGCGCCAGCAGCTTGGCTGGGACAGGGAGGAAGCAGTACTTC
CASSLAGTGRKQYF
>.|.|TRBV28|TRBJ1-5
TGTGCCAGCAGTTTATCAGGGTTTAGCAATCAGCCCCAGCATTTT
CASSLSGFSNQPQHF
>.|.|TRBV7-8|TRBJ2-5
TGTGCCAGCAGCTCCGGAGGGGCGAAAGAGACCCAGTACTTC
CASSSGGAKETQYF
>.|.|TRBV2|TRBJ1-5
TGTGCCAGCTCTCCCTGGGGTCGGCGACAGCCCCAGCATTTT
CASSPWGRRQPQHF